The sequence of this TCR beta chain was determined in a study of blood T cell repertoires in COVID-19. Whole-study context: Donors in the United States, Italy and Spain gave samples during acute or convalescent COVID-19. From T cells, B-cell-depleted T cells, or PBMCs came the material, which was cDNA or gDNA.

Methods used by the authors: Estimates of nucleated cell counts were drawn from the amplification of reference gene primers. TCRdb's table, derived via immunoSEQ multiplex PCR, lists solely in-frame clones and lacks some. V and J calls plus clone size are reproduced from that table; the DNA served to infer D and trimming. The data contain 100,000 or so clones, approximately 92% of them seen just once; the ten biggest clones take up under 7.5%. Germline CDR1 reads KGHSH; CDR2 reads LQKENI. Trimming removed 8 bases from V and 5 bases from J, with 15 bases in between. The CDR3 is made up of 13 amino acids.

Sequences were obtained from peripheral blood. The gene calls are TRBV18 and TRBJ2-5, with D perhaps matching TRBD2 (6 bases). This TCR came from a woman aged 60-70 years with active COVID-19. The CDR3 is CASLRTISETQYF. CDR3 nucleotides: TGTGCCAGCCTCCGGACTATTTCGGAGACCCAGTACTTC.